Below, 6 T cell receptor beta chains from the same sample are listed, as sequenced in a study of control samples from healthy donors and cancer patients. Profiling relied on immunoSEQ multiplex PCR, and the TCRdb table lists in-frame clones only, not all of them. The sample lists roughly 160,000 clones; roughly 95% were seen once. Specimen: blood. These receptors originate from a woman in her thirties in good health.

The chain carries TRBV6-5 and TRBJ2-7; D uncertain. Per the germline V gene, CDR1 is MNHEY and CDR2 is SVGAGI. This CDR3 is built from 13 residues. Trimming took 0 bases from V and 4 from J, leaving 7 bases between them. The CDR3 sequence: CASSYSRSYEQYF. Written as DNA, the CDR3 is TGTGCCAGCAGTTACTCGAGATCGTACGAGCAGTACTTC.

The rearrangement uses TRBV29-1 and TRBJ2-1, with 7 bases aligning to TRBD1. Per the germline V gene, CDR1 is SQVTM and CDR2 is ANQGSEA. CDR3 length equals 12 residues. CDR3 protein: CSYQYRGNEQFF. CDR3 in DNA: TGCAGTTACCAGTACAGGGGCAATGAGCAGTTCTTC.

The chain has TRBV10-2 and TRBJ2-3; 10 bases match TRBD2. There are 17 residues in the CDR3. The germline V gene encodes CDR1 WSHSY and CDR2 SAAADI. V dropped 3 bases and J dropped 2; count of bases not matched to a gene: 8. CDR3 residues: CASSESLAGVVTDTQYF. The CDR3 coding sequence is TGCGCCAGCAGTGAAAGTCTAGCGGGAGTGGTCACAGATACGCAGTATTTT.

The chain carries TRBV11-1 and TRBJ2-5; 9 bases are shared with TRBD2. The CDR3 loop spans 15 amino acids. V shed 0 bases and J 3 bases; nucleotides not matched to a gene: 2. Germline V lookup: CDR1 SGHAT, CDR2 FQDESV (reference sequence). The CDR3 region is CASSLAGLAKETQYF. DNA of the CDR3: TGTGCCAGCAGCTTAGCAGGACTAGCGAAAGAGACCCAGTACTTC.

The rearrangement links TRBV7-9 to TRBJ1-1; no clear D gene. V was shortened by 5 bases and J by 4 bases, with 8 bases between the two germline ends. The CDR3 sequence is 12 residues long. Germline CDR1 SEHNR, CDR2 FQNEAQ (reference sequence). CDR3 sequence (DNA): TGTGCCAGCAGCAAGGGATCCACTGAAGCTTTCTTT. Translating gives CASSKGSTEAFF.

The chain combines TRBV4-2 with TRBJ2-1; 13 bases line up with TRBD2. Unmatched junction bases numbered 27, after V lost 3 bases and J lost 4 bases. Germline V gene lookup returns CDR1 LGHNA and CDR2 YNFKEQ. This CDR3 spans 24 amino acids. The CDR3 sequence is CASSHPTANTSGGATVPLYNEQFF. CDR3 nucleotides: TGTGCCAGCAGCCACCCAACCGCCAATACTAGCGGGGGGGCCACTGTACCTCTTTACAATGAGCAGTTCTTC.